Following are 8 T cell receptor beta chains from one sample sequenced in a study of neoadjuvant anti-PD-1 for oral cavity cancer. This table comes from immunoSEQ multiplex PCR, and its TCRdb copy is limited to in-frame clones, with some not included. The table records 18,000 or so clones, 65% to 85% of them present only once. The specimen comprised PBMCs, sampled before nivolumab (anti-PD-1) treatment. The receptors originated from a person aged 40 to 85 with oral cavity squamous cell carcinoma.

The chain is built from TRBV29-1 and TRBJ1-4, with a weak D call TRBD1 (6 bases). CDR3 size: 13 residues. The germline V and J ends were trimmed by 5 bases and 7 bases, with 14 bases remaining between them. Germline V gene data show CDR1 as SQVTM and CDR2 as ANQGSEA. CDR3 region: CSVSTGRGEKLFF. The DNA for the CDR3 is TGCAGCGTTAGTACAGGGAGGGGTGAAAAACTGTTTTTT.

The sample holds one count of this clone. This chain joins TRBV27 and TRBJ2-5, with 14 bases matching TRBD2. Germline V gives CDR1 MNHEY, CDR2 SMNVEV (reference sequence). The trim removed 4 bases at V and 5 bases at J, leaving 6 bases unmatched. The CDR3 runs 16 residues. CDR3 region: CASSSLTSGRGETQYF. The CDR3 DNA sequence: TGTGCCAGCAGTTCCTTGACTAGCGGGAGGGGGGAGACCCAGTACTTC.

The CDR3 loop reads CASSVGGNQETQYF. CDR3 DNA: TGTGCCAGCAGCGTAGGGGGTAACCAAGAGACCCAGTACTTC. V gene TRBV9 combines with J gene TRBJ2-5; no reliable D call. V was shortened by 0 bases and J by 0 bases, with 6 bases between the two germline ends. This CDR3 contains 14 residues. In germline, CDR1 is SGDLS, CDR2 YYNGEE.

V gene TRBV29-1 combines with J gene TRBJ2-2; D is possibly TRBD1 or TRBD2 (5 bases each). Germline V gene sequence: CDR1 SQVTM, CDR2 ANQGSEA. The CDR3 is 14 amino acids. V was pared by 4 bases and J by 0 bases, with 9 bases between. In nucleotides, the CDR3 is TGCAGCGTTGGGGGCGGGCCGAACACCGGGGAGCTGTTTTTT. Translation: CSVGGGPNTGELFF.

The chain is built from TRBV29-1 and TRBJ1-2; 8 nucleotides agree with TRBD1. This CDR3 has 14 residues. The germline V gene encodes CDR1 SQVTM and CDR2 ANQGSEA. The V and J ends lost 6 bases and 3 bases, in that order; junction bases with no gene match: 9. CDR3 protein: CSVWTGIGDYGYTF. CDR3 in DNA: TGCAGCGTCTGGACAGGGATTGGCGACTATGGCTACACCTTC.

The V and J genes are TRBV12-2 and TRBJ2-7; the table names TRBD1, a call not compared with the DNA. TRBV12-2 is a known pseudogene. The CDR3 spans 13 residues. The CDR3 DNA follows: TGTGCAGGGGGCCGGCGAGGTCTCTACGAGCAGTACTTC. Its translation: CAGGRRGLYEQYF.

This CDR3 is CASSLERQGNSPLHF. The CDR3 DNA reads as TGCGCCAGCAGCTTGGAAAGGCAGGGAAATTCACCCCTCCACTTT. The chain recombines TRBV5-1 with TRBJ1-6, with TRBD1 as a possible D gene (5 bases). The CDR3 covers 15 residues. V lost 0 bases and J lost 7, with 11 bases in between. CDR1 is SGHRS and CDR2 is YFSETQ in the germline V gene. Full variable domain (remainder filled in from reference TRBV5-1 and TRBJ1-6): KAGVTQTPRYLIKTRGQQVTLSCSPISGHRSVSWYQQTPGQGLQFLFEYFSETQRNKGNFPGRFSGRQFSNSRSEMNVSTLELGDSALYLCASSLERQGNSPLHFGNGTRLTVT.

The chain employs TRBV2 and TRBJ1-5; a weak D match, TRBD1 (5 bases). CDR3 length: 15 residues. Trimming pared 6 bases from V and 5 bases from J, leaving 17 bases between. Germline CDR1 is SNHLY and CDR2 is FYNNEI. Here the CDR3 DNA reads TGTGCCAGCAGCGAGATGGGGGGGGTATATCAGCCCCAGCATTTT. Translated, it gives CASSEMGGVYQPQHF.